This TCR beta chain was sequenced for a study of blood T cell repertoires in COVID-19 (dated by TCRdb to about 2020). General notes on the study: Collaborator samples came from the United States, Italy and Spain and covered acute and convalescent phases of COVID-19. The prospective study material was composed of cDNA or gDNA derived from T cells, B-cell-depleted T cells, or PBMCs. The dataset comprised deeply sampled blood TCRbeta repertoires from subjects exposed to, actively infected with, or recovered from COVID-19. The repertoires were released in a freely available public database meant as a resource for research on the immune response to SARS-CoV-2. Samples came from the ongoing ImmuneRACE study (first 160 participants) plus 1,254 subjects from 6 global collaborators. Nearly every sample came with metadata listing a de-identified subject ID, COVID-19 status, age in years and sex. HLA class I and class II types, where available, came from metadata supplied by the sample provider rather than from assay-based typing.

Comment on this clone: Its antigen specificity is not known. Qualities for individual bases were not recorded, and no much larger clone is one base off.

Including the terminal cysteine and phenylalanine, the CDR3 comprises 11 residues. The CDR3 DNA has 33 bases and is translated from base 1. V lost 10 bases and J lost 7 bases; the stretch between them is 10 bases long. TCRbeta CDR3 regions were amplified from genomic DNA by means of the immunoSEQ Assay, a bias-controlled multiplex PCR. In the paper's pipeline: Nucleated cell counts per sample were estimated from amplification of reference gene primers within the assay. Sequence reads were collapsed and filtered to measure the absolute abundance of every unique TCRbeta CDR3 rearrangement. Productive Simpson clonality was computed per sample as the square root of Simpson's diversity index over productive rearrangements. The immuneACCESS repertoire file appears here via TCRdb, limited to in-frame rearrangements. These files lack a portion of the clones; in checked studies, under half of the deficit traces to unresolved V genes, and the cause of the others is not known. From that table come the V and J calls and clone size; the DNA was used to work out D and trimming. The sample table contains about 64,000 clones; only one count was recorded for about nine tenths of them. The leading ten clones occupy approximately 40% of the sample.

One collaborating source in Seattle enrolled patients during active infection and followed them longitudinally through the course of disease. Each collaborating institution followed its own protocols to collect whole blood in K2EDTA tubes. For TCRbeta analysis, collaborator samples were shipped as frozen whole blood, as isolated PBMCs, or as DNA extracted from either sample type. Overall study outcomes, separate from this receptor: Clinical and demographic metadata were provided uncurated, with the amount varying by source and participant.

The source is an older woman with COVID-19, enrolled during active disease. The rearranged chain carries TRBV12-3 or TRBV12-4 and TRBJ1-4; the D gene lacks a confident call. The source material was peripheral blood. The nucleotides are TGTGCCACCCTCTATGGTGAAAAACTGTTTTTT. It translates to CATLYGEKLFF.